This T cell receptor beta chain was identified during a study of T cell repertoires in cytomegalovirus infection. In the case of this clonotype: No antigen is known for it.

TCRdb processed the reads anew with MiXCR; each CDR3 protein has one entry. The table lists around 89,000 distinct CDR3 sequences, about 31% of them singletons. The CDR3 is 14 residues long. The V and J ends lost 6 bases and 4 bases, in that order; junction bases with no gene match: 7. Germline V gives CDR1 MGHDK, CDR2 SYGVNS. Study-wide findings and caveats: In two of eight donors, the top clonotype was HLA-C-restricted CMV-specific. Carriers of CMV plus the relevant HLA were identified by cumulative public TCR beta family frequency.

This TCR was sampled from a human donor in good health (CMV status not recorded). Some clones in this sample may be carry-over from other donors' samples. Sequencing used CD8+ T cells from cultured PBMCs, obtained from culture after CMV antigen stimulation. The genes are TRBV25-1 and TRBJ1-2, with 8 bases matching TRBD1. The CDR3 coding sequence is TGTGCCAGCAGAGAGACAGGGGACGTCTATGGCTACACCTTC. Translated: CASRETGDVYGYTF.